One T cell receptor (beta chain) is described in this entry. V gave up 5 bases and J gave up 6 bases; unmatched junction bases: 6. Germline loops: CDR1 SNHLY, CDR2 FYNNEI. The CDR3 has 14 amino acids. TCRdb keeps only in-frame clones here, not all; method: immunoSEQ multiplex PCR. The table lists 150,000 to 200,000 clones, around 88% of them singletons, with under 5% in the top ten. This sample was included in a study of control samples from healthy donors and cancer patients. Sequencing was carried out using blood. The chain carries TRBV2 and TRBJ2-1; 8 nucleotides line up with TRBD2. This TCR derives from a woman in her 30s in good health. Here the CDR3 reads CASSQYGGANEQFF. The CDR3 region has the DNA TGTGCCAGCAGTCAATACGGGGGGGCCAATGAGCAGTTCTTC.